The clone carrying this T cell receptor beta chain has just a few counts. These data are taken from a study of T-cell reconstitution after alpha-beta-depleted transplantation in children. Preparing the TCRbeta library involved the use of unique molecular identifiers. Each CDR3 protein gets one entry after TCRdb re-called the PCR reads with MiXCR. This sample has some 240,000 distinct CDR3 sequences, with around 12% found just once. The germline V gene has CDR1 SGHRS and CDR2 YFSETQ. V was clipped by 4 bases and J by 8 bases, with 9 bases between them. CDR3 size: 11 residues. The V gene is TRBV5-1, the J gene TRBJ1-2, with no clear D. This receptor was obtained from a human donor who donated a stem cell graft to a child with acute lymphoblastic leukemia. The sample was PBMCs from the stem cell graft donor, taken from the stem cell graft. The CDR3 here is CASSTDGGYTF. CDR3 nucleotide sequence: TGCGCCAGCAGCACCGACGGGGGCTACACCTTC.